Sequencing of this TCR beta chain was carried out in a study of glioma-infiltrating T cells. Findings and limits, study-wide: Only very few CDR3 sequences appeared in both tissue and blood. Gliomas, especially low-grade, showed above-expected tissue-blood divergence; non-neoplastic patients showed below.

Notes on this clonotype: The antigen remains unidentified.

V shed 4 bases and J 9 bases; nucleotides not matched to a gene: 9. Per the germline V gene, CDR1 is SEHNR and CDR2 is FQNEAQ (reference sequence). The CDR3 runs 16 residues. Amplification of TCR alpha and beta CDR3 regions from RNA used iRepertoire nested multiplex PCR. For one-step reverse transcription and amplification, 100-400 ng of tissue mRNA or PBMC total RNA was used. TCRdb reprocessed the multiplex PCR reads via MiXCR and lists one record per CDR3 protein. The table shows around 93,000 distinct CDR3 sequences, with about 37% occurring only once. The sequencing input was glioma tissue, nonneoplastic brain tissue, or PBMCs (not recorded which). The sequence was collected from a human donor with low-grade glioma or glioblastoma, undergoing nonglioma brain surgery, or in good health (not recorded which). The chain couples TRBV7-9 to TRBJ2-5; TRBD2 agrees at 15 bases. The CDR3 DNA sequence: TGTGCCAGCAGCTCCGGGACTAGCGGGAGGTGGGAGGCCCAGTACTTC. Translated, it gives CASSSGTSGRWEAQYF.